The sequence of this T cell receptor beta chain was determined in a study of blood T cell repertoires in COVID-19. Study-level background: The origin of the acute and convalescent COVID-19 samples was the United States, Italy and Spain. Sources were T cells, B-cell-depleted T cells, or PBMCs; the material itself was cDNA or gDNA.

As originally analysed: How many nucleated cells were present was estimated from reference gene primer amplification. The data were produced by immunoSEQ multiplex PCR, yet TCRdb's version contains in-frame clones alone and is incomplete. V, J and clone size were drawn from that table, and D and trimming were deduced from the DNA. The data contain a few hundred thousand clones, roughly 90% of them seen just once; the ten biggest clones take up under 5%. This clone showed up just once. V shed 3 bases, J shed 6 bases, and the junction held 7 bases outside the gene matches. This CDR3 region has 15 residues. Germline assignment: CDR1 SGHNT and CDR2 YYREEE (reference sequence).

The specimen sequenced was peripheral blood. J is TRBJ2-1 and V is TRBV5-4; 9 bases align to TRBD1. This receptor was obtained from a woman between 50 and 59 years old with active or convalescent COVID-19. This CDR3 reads CASSSRDRVSNEQFF. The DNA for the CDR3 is TGTGCCAGCAGCTCCCGGGACAGGGTCTCCAATGAGCAGTTCTTC.